A single sample gave rise to the 8 T cell receptor beta chains below, sequenced in a study of T cells in Graves' hyperthyroidism and ophthalmopathy (dated 2019 in TCRdb). To prepare the library, multiplex PCR was applied. The reads were generated on an Illumina HiSeq 2000. Amplification of TCR beta CDR3 regions was carried out from RNA transcripts. The first round of RT-PCR for the TCR CDR3 was performed with the HTBI primer set and the Qiagen OneStep RT-PCR kit. The public reads were reanalyzed by TCRdb: fastp trimming at Q25, MiXCR alignment, in-frame beta chains only. CDR3 protein sequences are deduplicated, and each keeps its most common genes and DNA. Counted in this sample were fewer than 650,000 distinct CDR3 sequences; over 12% of them appeared once. The ten largest clones add up to roughly 7.7% of the sample. Sequencing input: blood. The receptors come from a young woman with Graves' ophthalmopathy.

This clonotype was seen repeatedly, ten times or more. The V gene is TRBV12-5, the J gene TRBJ2-7; 7 bases agree with TRBD2. Per the germline V gene, CDR1 is LGHNT and CDR2 is FRNRAP. The J segment lost 7 bases and the V segment lost 6 bases, leaving 12 bases of the junction unmatched. This CDR3 comprises 14 residues. The CDR3 DNA reads as TGTGCTAGTGGCCGCGGGACTATTAAGGAAGAGCAGTACTTC. It encodes CASGRGTIKEEQYF.

V and J are TRBV9 and TRBJ1-2, with D maybe TRBD1 (5 bases). CDR3 length: 14 residues. The ends were cut back, 6 bases at V and 8 bases at J, with 20 bases in the middle. CDR1 and CDR2 from the germline V gene are SGDLS and YYNGEE. CDR3 sequence (DNA): TGTGCCAGCAACCCCGACAGCCACCTTGGGGGCTACACCTTC. As protein: CASNPDSHLGGYTF.

At least ten counts were recorded for this clonotype. This chain's CDR3 is CATGSEGEQGYQPQHF. The CDR3 coding sequence is TGTGCCACCGGATCGGAGGGGGAACAGGGCTATCAGCCCCAGCATTTT. The rearrangement joins TRBV28 to TRBJ1-5; perhaps TRBD1 as D (6 bases). The CDR3 consists of 16 residues. Trimming removed 10 bases at V and 5 bases at J, with 24 bases between. Per the germline V gene, CDR1 is MDHEN and CDR2 is SYDVKM. Variable domain in full (rest from reference TRBV28 and TRBJ1-5): DVKVTQSSRYLVKRTGEKVFLECVQDMDHENMFWYRQDPGLGLRLIYFSYDVKMKEKGDIPEGYSVSREKKERFSLILESASTNQTSMYLCATGSEGEQGYQPQHFGDGTRLSIL.

This clonotype was observed a handful of times. The chain employs TRBV5-1 and TRBJ1-1, with no clear D. Germline assignment: CDR1 SGHRS and CDR2 YFSETQ. Trimming pared 3 bases from V and 3 bases from J, leaving 18 bases between. The CDR3 loop spans 16 amino acids. DNA of the CDR3: TGCGCCAGCAGCTCTACCGGGGAAGGTGGGGACACTGAAGCTTTCTTT. It specifies CASSSTGEGGDTEAFF.

This clonotype came up many times. The chain couples TRBV2 to TRBJ2-2; D remains ambiguous. Germline CDR1 SNHLY, CDR2 FYNNEI. Trimming pared 3 bases from V and 7 bases from J, leaving 12 bases between. This CDR3 is 14 amino acids long. The CDR3 coding sequence is TGTGCCAGCAGTGAGTTTTGGATTTACGGGGAGCTGTTTTTT. This codes for CASSEFWIYGELFF. Drawing the rest from reference TRBV2 and TRBJ2-2, the complete variable domain is EPEVTQTPSHQVTQMGQEVILRCVPISNHLYFYWYRQILGQKVEFLVSFYNNEISEKSEIFDDQFSVERPDGSNFTLKIRSTKLEDSAMYFCASSEFWIYGELFFGEGSRLTVL.

This clonotype was recorded many times. The rearrangement joins TRBV12-3 or TRBV12-4 to TRBJ1-1; D perhaps matches TRBD1 (5 bases). V was pared by 5 bases and J by 5 bases, with 18 bases between. There are 15 residues in the CDR3. This CDR3 is CASSLPARGWTEAFF. In nucleotides, the CDR3 is TGTGCCAGCAGTCTCCCCGCCCGGGGGTGGACTGAAGCTTTCTTT.

This clonotype has a count of ten or more. Here the CDR3 DNA reads TGTGCCAGCAGCCGACTAGCGGGAGGGGCCGGGGAGCTGTTTTTT. Translating it yields CASSRLAGGAGELFF. The V and J genes are TRBV7-2 and TRBJ2-2; 14 bases fit TRBD2. Trimming cost V 5 bases and J 6 bases; bases outside gene matches: 2. There are 15 residues in the CDR3. Germline V CDR1 and CDR2: SGHTA, FQGNSA. Based on the CDR3 plus reference TRBV7-2 and TRBJ2-2, the full variable domain is GAGVSQSPSNKVTEKGKDVELRCDPISGHTALYWYRQSLGQGLEFLIYFQGNSAPDKSGLPSDRFSAERTGGSVSTLTIQRTQQEDSAVYLCASSRLAGGAGELFFGEGSRLTVL.

The chain employs TRBV7-9 and TRBJ2-7, with D perhaps matching TRBD1 or TRBD2 (5 bases each). Trimming removed 5 bases from V and 7 bases from J, with 15 bases in between. The CDR3 contains 13 residues. CDR1 is SEHNR and CDR2 is FQNEAQ in the germline V gene (reference sequence). CDR3 bases: TGTGCCAGCAGCCTTAGGGACGTTCGGGAGCAGTACTTC. Protein sequence: CASSLRDVREQYF.